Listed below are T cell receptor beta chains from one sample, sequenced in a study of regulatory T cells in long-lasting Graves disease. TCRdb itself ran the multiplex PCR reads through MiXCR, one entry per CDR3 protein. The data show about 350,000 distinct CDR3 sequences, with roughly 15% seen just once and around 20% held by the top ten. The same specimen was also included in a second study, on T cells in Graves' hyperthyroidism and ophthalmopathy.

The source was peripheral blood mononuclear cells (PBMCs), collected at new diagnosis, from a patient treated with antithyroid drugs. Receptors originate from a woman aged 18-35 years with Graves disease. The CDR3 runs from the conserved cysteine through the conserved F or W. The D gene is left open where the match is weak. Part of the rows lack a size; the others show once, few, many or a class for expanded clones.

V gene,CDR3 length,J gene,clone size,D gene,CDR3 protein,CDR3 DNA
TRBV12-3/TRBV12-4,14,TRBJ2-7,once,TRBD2,CASSTGTRVYEQYF,TGTGCCAGCAGTACCGGGACTAGAGTCTACGAGCAGTACTTC
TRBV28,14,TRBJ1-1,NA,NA,CASSGGNLGAEAFF,TGTGCCAGTTCGGGGGGCAACCTCGGCGCTGAAGCTTTCTTT
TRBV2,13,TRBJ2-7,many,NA,CASKETDFYEQYF,TGTGCCAGCAAAGAGACAGACTTCTACGAGCAGTACTTC
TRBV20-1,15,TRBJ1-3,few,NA,CSARVGWNSGNTIYF,TGCAGTGCTAGGGTGGGGTGGAACTCTGGAAACACCATATATTTT
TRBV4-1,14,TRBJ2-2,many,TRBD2,CASSQVAGSGELFF,TGCGCCAGCAGCCAAGTAGCGGGCTCCGGGGAGCTGTTTTTT
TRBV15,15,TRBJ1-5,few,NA,CATSRTRQDNQPQHF,TGTGCCACCAGCAGAACCAGACAAGACAATCAGCCCCAGCATTTT
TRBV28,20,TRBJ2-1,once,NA,CASSPDRAEGTPKSGNEQFF,TGTGCCAGCAGTCCGGACCGGGCAGAAGGGACACCCAAATCGGGTAATGAGCAGTTCTTC
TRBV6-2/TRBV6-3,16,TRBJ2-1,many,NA,CASSENRDPVYNEQFF,TGTGCCAGCAGTGAAAATCGGGACCCCGTCTACAATGAGCAGTTCTTC
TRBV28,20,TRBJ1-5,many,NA,CASRERTGTGGNWGNQPQHF,TGTGCCAGCAGAGAAAGAACCGGGACCGGGGGCAATTGGGGCAATCAGCCCCAGCATTTT
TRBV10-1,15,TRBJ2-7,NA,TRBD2,CASSESGRGVNEQYF,TGCGCCAGCAGTGAGTCGGGACGGGGGGTGAACGAGCAGTACTTC
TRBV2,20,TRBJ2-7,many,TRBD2,CASSAKGGTRWTSGVYEQYF,TGTGCCAGCAGCGCCAAAGGTGGGACCCGGTGGACTAGCGGCGTCTACGAGCAGTACTTC
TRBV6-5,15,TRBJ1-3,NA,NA,CASSYGQGSGNTIYF,TGTGCCAGCAGTTACGGGCAGGGCTCTGGAAACACCATATATTTT
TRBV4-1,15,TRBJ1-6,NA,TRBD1,CASRLMTGPNSPLHF,TGCGCCAGCCGACTAATGACAGGGCCTAATTCACCCCTCCACTTT
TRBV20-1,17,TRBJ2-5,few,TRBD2,CSASEVGLAGVKMTQYF,TGCAGTGCTAGTGAGGTCGGACTAGCGGGCGTTAAGATGACCCAGTACTTC
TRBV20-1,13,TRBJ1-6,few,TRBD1,CSGRDRVGSPLHF,TGCAGTGGAAGGGACAGGGTAGGGTCACCCCTCCACTTT
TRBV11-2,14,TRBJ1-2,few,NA,CASSQDQRVGGYTF,TGTGCCAGCAGCCAAGATCAAAGGGTCGGGGGCTACACCTTC
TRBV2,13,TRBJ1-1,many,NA,CASSEGGGTEAFF,TGTGCCAGCAGTGAAGGGGGGGGGACTGAAGCTTTCTTT
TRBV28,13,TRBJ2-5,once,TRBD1,CASSAGGVKTQYF,TGTGCCAGCAGTGCAGGGGGCGTAAAGACCCAGTACTTC
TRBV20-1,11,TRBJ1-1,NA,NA,CSGFQDTEAFF,TGCAGTGGCTTCCAGGACACTGAAGCTTTCTTT
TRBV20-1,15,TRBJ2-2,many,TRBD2,CSARGRGGDTGELFF,TGCAGTGCTAGGGGGCGGGGGGGGGACACCGGGGAGCTGTTTTTT
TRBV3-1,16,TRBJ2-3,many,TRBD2,CASSPRAGPSTDTQYF,TGTGCCAGCAGCCCCAGAGCGGGGCCCAGCACAGATACGCAGTATTTT
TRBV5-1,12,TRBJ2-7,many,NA,CASSLYVDEQYF,TGCGCCAGCAGCTTATACGTCGACGAGCAGTACTTC
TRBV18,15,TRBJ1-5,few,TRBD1,CASSRGTGVNQPQHF,TGTGCCAGCTCCCGCGGGACAGGGGTAAATCAGCCCCAGCATTTT
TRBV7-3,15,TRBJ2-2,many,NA,CASSLKSANTGELFF,TGTGCCAGCAGCTTAAAGTCGGCGAACACCGGGGAGCTGTTTTTT
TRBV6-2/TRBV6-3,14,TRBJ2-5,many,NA,CASSFAGAQETQYF,TGTGCCAGCAGTTTCGCAGGGGCTCAAGAGACCCAGTACTTC
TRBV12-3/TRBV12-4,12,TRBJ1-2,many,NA,CASSEGFYGYTF,TGTGCCAGCAGTGAGGGGTTCTATGGCTACACCTTC
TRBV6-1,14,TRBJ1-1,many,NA,CASSAPTGPAEAFF,TGTGCCAGCAGTGCCCCGACAGGACCGGCTGAAGCTTTCTTT
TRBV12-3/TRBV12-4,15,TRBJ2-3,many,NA,CASSFGGLSTDTQYF,TGTGCCAGCAGTTTCGGCGGACTTAGCACAGATACGCAGTATTTT
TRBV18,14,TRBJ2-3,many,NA,CASSPQKATDTQYF,TGTGCCAGCTCACCACAAAAGGCAACAGATACGCAGTATTTT